A selection of T cell receptor beta chains follows, all from one sample in a study of Ad26.COV2.S vaccination and SARS-CoV-2 variants. TCRdb's copy holds only in-frame clones and misses some; the assay was immunoSEQ multiplex PCR. The table has 430,000 or so clones, 75% to 95% seen once; the top ten hold 12%. Sequencing was performed on peripheral blood, taken in a trial of Ad26.COV2.S vaccine versus placebo. The receptors were sampled from a person between 18 and 65 years old who received the Ad26.COV2.S COVID-19 vaccine or a placebo. The conserved cysteine and the conserved F or W are not part of the CDR3 here. D genes are given only for firm matches.

NA	TRBV9	ASSVGRDNEQF
NA	TRBV7-9	ASSLGAPGENYEQY
NA	TRBV19	ASSISRGYEQY
TRBD2	TRBV6-5	ASRATSGRVYEQY
NA	TRBV18	ASSQESGYGYT
TRBD1	TRBV18	ASSPDRAETQY
NA	TRBV25-1	ASSSVEQY
TRBD1	TRBV5-1	ANCIRDREHSPLH
NA	TRBV5-5	ASSLSFEQF
NA	TRBV4-3	ASSQDRGVDQPQH
TRBD1	TRBV27	ASSPLPGQGGDYGYT
TRBD1	TRBV19	ASSIGQGAYEQY
NA	TRBV24-1	ATSVAPYNQPQH
NA	TRBV7-9	ASSFNEAGQSYEQY
TRBD1	TRBV7-9	ASSLNRGRNSPLH
NA	TRBV6-2/TRBV6-3	ASSYYGADNQPQH
NA	TRBV27	ASSPRGGWDNEQF
NA	TRBV7-2	ASSLAWTGRTSYNEQF
NA	TRBV7-9	ASSLAGNTEAF
NA	TRBV7-6	ASSLAGVLADTQY
TRBD2	TRBV28	ASSPSGTPETQY
NA	TRBV28	ASSLGGNGNTIY
TRBD1	TRBV6-5	ASSRQGDQPQH
TRBD2	TRBV3-1/TRBV3-2	ASSLGSGRGSYNEQF
NA	TRBV20-1	SASRRENYGYT
NA	TRBV7-8	ASSLEGAGLREQY
NA	TRBV2	ASSEALGGGNIQY
NA	TRBV11-2	ASSVRGDTQY
NA	TRBV30	AWSVQGGYGYT
TRBD1	TRBV24-1	ATSDTPGQGAVGELF
NA	TRBV15	ATSGGISGNTIY
TRBD2	TRBV7-2	ASSLGVGRGLGGTQY
TRBD2	TRBV7-9	ASSRRLAGDTGELF
TRBD2	TRBV3-1/TRBV3-2	ASRGTSGSLEQF
TRBD1	TRBV10-3	AISRQGDEKLF
NA	TRBV6-2/TRBV6-3	ASSKPGRGAF
NA	TRBV5-4	ASSSRSSGNTIY
TRBD2	TRBV5-6	ASSSTSGRASYNEQF
TRBD2	TRBV7-9	ASTSRSSGIYEQY
TRBD2	TRBV7-2	ASSLLGTSADTQY
NA	TRBV21-1	ASSEGLAGGSVYNEQF